The clone carrying this T cell receptor (beta chain) was counted between two and nine times. These data originate in a study of T cells after yellow fever vaccination. Trimming took off 6 bases at V and 7 bases at J, with 18 bases between the two ends. CDR1 MNHNS and CDR2 SASEGT come from the germline V gene. This CDR3 region has 14 residues. A single record per CDR3 protein comes from TCRdb applying MiXCR to the 5' RACE reads. The sample includes hundreds of thousands of distinct CDR3 sequences, 6.2% seen only once; the top ten take about 15%. The chain has TRBV6-1 and TRBJ2-5; D assignment may be TRBD1 or TRBD2 (7 bases each). The TCR was taken from a young man who received the YFV17D yellow fever vaccine. The source was PBMCs, collected 5 days after the yellow fever booster vaccination. The CDR3 protein is CASSLGQREWTQYF. CDR3 nucleotide sequence: TGTGCCAGCAGCCTGGGACAGCGGGAATGGACCCAGTACTTC.